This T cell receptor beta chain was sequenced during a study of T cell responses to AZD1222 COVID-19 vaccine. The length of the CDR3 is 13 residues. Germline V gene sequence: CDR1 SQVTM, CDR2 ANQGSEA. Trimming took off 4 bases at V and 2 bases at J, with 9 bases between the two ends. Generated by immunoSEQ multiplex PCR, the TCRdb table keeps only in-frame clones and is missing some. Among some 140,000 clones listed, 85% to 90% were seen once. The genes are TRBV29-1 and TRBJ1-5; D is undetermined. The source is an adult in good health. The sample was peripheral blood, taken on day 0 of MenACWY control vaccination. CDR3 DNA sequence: TGCAGCGTTGGCCACGGGGGCAATCAGCCCCAGCATTTT. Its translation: CSVGHGGNQPQHF.